These 27 T cell receptor beta chains were sequenced from one sample in a study of early T cells in non-severe SARS-CoV-2 infection. TCRdb passed the 5' RACE reads through MiXCR, listing each CDR3 protein once. The data show roughly 41,000 distinct CDR3 sequences, with under 6.5% seen just once and roughly 24% held by the top ten. Sequenced material: whole blood. The receptors were gathered from an adult who was a healthcare worker with PCR-confirmed SARS-CoV-2 infection or an uninfected control (not recorded which).

Ten or more counts support this clonotype. The J gene is TRBJ1-1, the V gene TRBV9; 7 nucleotides align to TRBD1. V lost 4 bases, J lost 2 bases, and 8 bases stayed unmatched. The CDR3 runs 15 residues. The germline V gene encodes CDR1 SGDLS and CDR2 YYNGEE. CDR3 DNA: TGTGCCAGCAGCCCAAGACAGGGTTTAAACACTGAAGCTTTCTTT. Protein: CASSPRQGLNTEAFF.

This clonotype was counted ten times or more. The chain carries TRBV7-3 and TRBJ2-1, with D possibly matching TRBD2 (6 bases). V was clipped by 1 base and J by 5 bases, with 12 bases between them. Germline CDR1 reads SGHTA; CDR2 reads FQGTGA. This CDR3 has 15 residues. The CDR3 sequence: CASSLIAGLHNEQFF. The CDR3, as DNA: TGTGCCAGCAGCTTAATTGCGGGGCTGCACAATGAGCAGTTCTTC.

This clonotype was seen many times. This chain uses TRBV12-3 or TRBV12-4 with TRBJ2-1, with D uncertain. V was shortened by 6 bases and J by 8 bases, with 11 bases between the two germline ends. The CDR3 is 12 amino acids. DNA for the CDR3: TGTGCCAGCAGCCCCTTCCGAGATGAGCAGTTCTTC. It codes for CASSPFRDEQFF.

The rearrangement uses TRBV24-1 and TRBJ2-1; 16 bases match TRBD2. With V trimmed by 2 bases and J by 7 bases, 1 base remained unmatched. The CDR3 length is 16 residues. Germline CDR1 KGHDR, CDR2 SFDVKD. CDR3 nucleotide sequence: TGTGCCACCAGTGATTCGGGACTAGCGGGGGGGAATGAGCAGTTCTTC. Amino acids: CATSDSGLAGGNEQFF.

This clonotype has ten or more counts. The DNA of the CDR3 is TGCAGTGCTAGATCCAACCGGGACACAGTACAAGAGACCCAGTACTTC. Amino acid sequence: CSARSNRDTVQETQYF. This chain links TRBV20-1 with TRBJ2-5, with D perhaps TRBD1 (6 bases). The CDR3 extends over 16 amino acids. The V gene lost 2 bases and the J gene lost 2 bases, with 18 bases spanning the gap. CDR1 and CDR2 (germline): DFQATT, SNEGSKA (reference sequence).

At least ten counts were recorded for this clonotype. The J gene is TRBJ1-5, the V gene TRBV9; the D is unclear. The CDR3 is made up of 13 amino acids. Trimming pared 0 bases from V and 3 bases from J, leaving 4 bases between. Germline V gives CDR1 SGDLS, CDR2 YYNGEE. In DNA, the CDR3 is TGTGCCAGCAGCGTAGGACACAATCAGCCCCAGCATTTT. Amino acids: CASSVGHNQPQHF. The complete variable domain, with remaining parts taken from reference TRBV9 and TRBJ1-5, reads DSGVTQTPKHLITATGQRVTLRCSPRSGDLSVYWYQQSLDQGLQFLIQYYNGEERAKGNILERFSAQQFPDLHSELNLSSLELGDSALYFCASSVGHNQPQHFGDGTRLSIL.

This clonotype is deemed medium-sized (0.01 to 0.1%). The chain has TRBV7-9 and TRBJ2-1, with 10 bases matching TRBD2. CDR1 SEHNR and CDR2 FQNEAQ come from the germline V gene (reference sequence). The CDR3 loop spans 15 amino acids. With 7 bases clipped from V and 5 bases from J, the junction kept 8 bases outside the gene matches. The CDR3 region has the DNA TGTGCCAGCACCCTCCAGCGGGAGGGTGACAATGAGCAGTTCTTC. It codes for CASTLQREGDNEQFF.

This clonotype was counted many times. The chain recombines TRBV28 with TRBJ2-1; possibly TRBD1 or TRBD2 for D (6 bases each). V was cut by 5 bases and J by 7 bases, with 18 bases left in between. The germline V gene has CDR1 MDHEN and CDR2 SYDVKM. This CDR3 has 15 amino acids. CDR3 DNA sequence: TGTGCCAGCAGTCCCGCCGGGGGCGGGCGAAATGAGCAGTTCTTC. Protein sequence: CASSPAGGGRNEQFF. Drawing the rest from reference TRBV28 and TRBJ2-1, the complete variable domain is DVKVTQSSRYLVKRTGEKVFLECVQDMDHENMFWYRQDPGLGLRLIYFSYDVKMKEKGDIPEGYSVSREKKERFSLILESASTNQTSMYLCASSPAGGGRNEQFFGPGTRLTVL.

This clonotype was recorded a few times. The J gene is TRBJ2-3, the V gene TRBV7-2; D is perhaps TRBD2 (5 bases). There are 15 residues in the CDR3. Trimming removed 4 bases from V and 2 bases from J, with 13 bases in between. Looked up from germline, CDR1 is SGHTA and CDR2 is FQGNSA. The CDR3 sequence: CASSSRLPNTDTQYF. The DNA of the CDR3 is TGTGCCAGCAGCTCAAGACTACCTAACACAGATACGCAGTATTTT.

This clonotype was observed at least ten times. Germline and junction disagree at one end, which may indicate a read error. V is TRBV6-2 or TRBV6-3 and J is TRBJ2-2; TRBD1 is a possible D gene (5 bases). The CDR3 contains 11 residues. Looked up from germline, CDR1 is MNHEY and CDR2 is SVGEGT. The CDR3: CASSRLGELFF. In nucleotides, the CDR3 is TGTGCCAGCAGCCGTCTAGGGGAACTGTTTTTT.

In its sample, this clonotype was seen many times. V is TRBV27 and J is TRBJ2-1, with TRBD2 matching 7 bases. This CDR3 spans 15 amino acids. J gave up 3 bases and V 0 bases, and 2 bases lay outside the gene matches. Germline V CDR1 and CDR2: MNHEY, SMNVEV (reference sequence). CDR3 bases: TGTGCCAGCAGTTTATCTGGGGGGGACTACAATGAGCAGTTCTTC. Translated, it gives CASSLSGGDYNEQFF.

This clonotype has ten or more counts. The chain uses TRBV18 and TRBJ2-5; D possibly corresponds to TRBD2 (5 bases). Trimming took 3 bases from V and 4 from J, leaving 12 bases between them. CDR3 size: 14 residues. Germline lookup yields CDR1 KGHSH and CDR2 LQKENI. CDR3 region: CASSPSRGSETQYF. CDR3 DNA: TGTGCCAGCTCACCCTCCCGGGGTTCAGAGACCCAGTACTTC.

This clonotype came up many times. J is TRBJ2-7 and V is TRBV19, with 7 bases fitting TRBD2. The J segment lost 7 bases and the V segment lost 2 bases, leaving 11 bases of the junction unmatched. This CDR3 is built from 15 residues. CDR1 and CDR2 from the germline V gene are LNHDA and SQIVND (reference sequence). CDR3 nucleotide sequence: TGTGCCAGTAGTATAAGAGGGGCGGGAGCGTATGAGCAGTACTTC. Its protein product is CASSIRGAGAYEQYF.

The chain carries TRBV20-1 and TRBJ2-1; D is unresolved. This CDR3 is 12 amino acids long. With 0 bases removed from V and 7 bases from J, the gap between germline ends came to 7 bases. Per germline, CDR1 DFQATT and CDR2 SNEGSKA (reference sequence). CDR3 region: CSARDLGNEQFF. The CDR3 DNA reads TGCAGTGCTAGAGATCTCGGGAATGAGCAGTTCTTC.

This clonotype was detected many times. The V call is TRBV7-8, the J call TRBJ2-1; D possibly matches TRBD1 or TRBD2 (5 bases each). CDR1 is SGHVS and CDR2 is FQNEAQ in the germline V gene. The CDR3 is 16 amino acids. V lost 5 bases and J lost 0, with 14 bases in between. The DNA for the CDR3 is TGTGCCAGCAGCCCAGAGGCAGGGAGCTCCTACAATGAGCAGTTCTTC. Translated: CASSPEAGSSYNEQFF.

This clonotype was seen a few times. The rearrangement links TRBV5-4 to TRBJ2-1, with TRBD1 identical over 9 bases. Germline CDR1 reads SGHNT; CDR2 reads YYREEE (reference sequence). With V trimmed by 4 bases and J by 0 bases, 11 bases remained unmatched. The length of the CDR3 is 18 residues. CDR3 residues: CASSPPGQGWGSYNEQFF. The CDR3 coding sequence is TGTGCCAGCAGCCCTCCGGGACAGGGCTGGGGCTCCTACAATGAGCAGTTCTTC.

This clonotype has ten or more counts. This sequence joins TRBV5-4 and TRBJ2-7, with D perhaps TRBD1 or TRBD2 (5 bases each). Trimming took 4 bases from V and 0 from J, leaving 8 bases between them. The germline V gene encodes CDR1 SGHNT and CDR2 YYREEE (reference sequence). CDR3 length: 13 amino acids. The CDR3 region has the DNA TGTGCCAGCAGCGGGGGTCGCTCCTACGAGCAGTACTTC. Protein product: CASSGGRSYEQYF.

The V call is TRBV12-3 or TRBV12-4, the J call TRBJ2-7, with D maybe TRBD2 (6 bases). The CDR3 spans 15 residues. The germline V and J ends were trimmed by 3 bases and 2 bases, with 14 bases remaining between them. The CDR3 region has the DNA TGTGCCAGCAGTTTTACGGGGACTGGAGCCTACGAGCAGTACTTC. Translating it yields CASSFTGTGAYEQYF.

The sample holds many counts of this clonotype. The chain recombines TRBV14 with TRBJ2-5, with D unresolved. Per germline, CDR1 SGHDN and CDR2 FVKESK. V was shortened by 4 bases and J by 0 bases, with 12 bases between the two germline ends. The CDR3 loop spans 15 amino acids. The CDR3 is CASSPEITDQETQYF. CDR3 DNA: TGTGCCAGCAGCCCCGAAATTACCGACCAAGAGACCCAGTACTTC.

This rearrangement joins TRBV11-2 to TRBJ2-2; D may be TRBD2 (5 bases). Germline CDR1 reads SGHAT; CDR2 reads FQNNGV. The CDR3 covers 16 residues. V was pared by 0 bases and J by 6 bases, with 14 bases between. The CDR3 bases are TGTGCCAGCAGCTTAGATGGCGTGGCTAGCCCCGGGGAGCTGTTTTTT. Translated, it gives CASSLDGVASPGELFF.

This clonotype was recorded many times. The chain combines TRBV10-3 with TRBJ2-7, with D unclear. V lost 2 bases and J 9 bases, leaving 8 bases between the germline ends. Germline CDR1 ENHRY, CDR2 SYGVKD. This CDR3 has 11 residues. CDR3 in amino acids: CAISEGLGQYF. In DNA, the CDR3 is TGTGCCATCAGTGAGGGGCTGGGGCAGTACTTC.

This clonotype was found a few times. The chain recombines TRBV7-2 with TRBJ2-3; perhaps TRBD1 as D (6 bases). The germline V gene has CDR1 SGHTA and CDR2 FQGNSA. The CDR3 contains 14 residues. V was pared by 5 bases and J by 6 bases, with 15 bases between. The CDR3 sequence: CASSITGSFDTQYF. CDR3 bases: TGTGCCAGCAGCATCACAGGGTCATTCGATACGCAGTATTTT.

The table lists this clonotype with many counts. The chain employs TRBV4-2 and TRBJ2-1, with 8 bases that match TRBD2. The CDR3 consists of 19 residues. V dropped 4 bases and J dropped 0; count of bases not matched to a gene: 14. Germline CDR1 is LGHNA and CDR2 is YNFKEQ. As DNA, the CDR3 is TGTGCCAGCAGCCGTCAGCGGGTAGGGGCGGGAGGCTCCTACAATGAGCAGTTCTTC. It is translated as CASSRQRVGAGGSYNEQFF.

This clonotype was observed at least ten times. The chain is built from TRBV20-1 and TRBJ2-5; D gene uncertain. The germline V gene encodes CDR1 DFQATT and CDR2 SNEGSKA (reference sequence). The CDR3 contains 13 residues. With 3 bases removed from V and 2 bases from J, the gap between germline ends came to 10 bases. The CDR3 reads CSARGPGQETQYF. Written as DNA, the CDR3 is TGCAGTGCTAGGGGCCCTGGGCAAGAGACCCAGTACTTC.

This clonotype was recorded many times. The chain couples TRBV6-1 to TRBJ1-2; TRBD1 aligns across 7 bases. The germline V gene encodes CDR1 MNHNS and CDR2 SASEGT. This CDR3 region has 15 residues. V gave up 2 bases and J gave up 8 bases; unmatched junction bases: 11. The CDR3 region is CASSETGGRGRGYTF. The CDR3 nucleotides read TGTGCCAGCAGTGAAACTGGAGGAAGGGGGCGAGGCTACACCTTC.

The genes are TRBV11-1 and TRBJ1-1; 8 positions agree with TRBD1. Germline CDR1 is SGHAT and CDR2 is FQDESV (reference sequence). The CDR3 spans 15 residues. With V trimmed by 5 bases and J by 1 base, 6 bases remained unmatched. CDR3 loop: CASSLTGGTNTEAFF. In nucleotides, the CDR3 is TGTGCCAGCAGCCTTACAGGGGGAACGAACACTGAAGCTTTCTTT. Together with reference TRBV11-1 and TRBJ1-1, the CDR3 gives the full variable domain: EAEVAQSPRYKITEKSQAVAFWCDPISGHATLYWYRQILGQGPELLVQFQDESVVDDSQLPKDRFSAERLKGVDSTLKIQPAELGDSAMYLCASSLTGGTNTEAFFGQGTRLTVV.

V is TRBV19 and J is TRBJ2-7, with D perhaps assigned TRBD1 or TRBD2 (5 bases each). V shed 5 bases and J shed 0 bases, with 17 bases lying between them. CDR3 length: 16 amino acids. Germline V gene data show CDR1 as LNHDA and CDR2 as SQIVND (reference sequence). In DNA form, the CDR3 reads TGTGCCAGTAGTGGGGGATCAGGGTTTTCCTCCTACGAGCAGTACTTC. This encodes CASSGGSGFSSYEQYF.